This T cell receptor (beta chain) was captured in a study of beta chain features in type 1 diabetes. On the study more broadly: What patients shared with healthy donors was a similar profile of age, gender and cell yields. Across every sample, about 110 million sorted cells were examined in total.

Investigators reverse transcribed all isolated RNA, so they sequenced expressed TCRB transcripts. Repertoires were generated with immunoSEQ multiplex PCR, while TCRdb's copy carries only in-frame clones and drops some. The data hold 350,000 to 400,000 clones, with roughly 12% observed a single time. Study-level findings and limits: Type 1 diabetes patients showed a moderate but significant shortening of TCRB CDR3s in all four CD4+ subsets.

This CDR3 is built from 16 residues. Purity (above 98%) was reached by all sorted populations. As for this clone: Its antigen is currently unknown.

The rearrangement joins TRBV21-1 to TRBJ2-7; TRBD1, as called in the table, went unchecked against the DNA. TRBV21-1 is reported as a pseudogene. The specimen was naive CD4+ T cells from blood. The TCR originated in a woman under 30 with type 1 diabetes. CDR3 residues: CASSNVGHHPSYEQYF. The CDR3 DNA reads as TGTGCCAGCAGCAATGTGGGACATCACCCCTCCTACGAGCAGTACTTC.